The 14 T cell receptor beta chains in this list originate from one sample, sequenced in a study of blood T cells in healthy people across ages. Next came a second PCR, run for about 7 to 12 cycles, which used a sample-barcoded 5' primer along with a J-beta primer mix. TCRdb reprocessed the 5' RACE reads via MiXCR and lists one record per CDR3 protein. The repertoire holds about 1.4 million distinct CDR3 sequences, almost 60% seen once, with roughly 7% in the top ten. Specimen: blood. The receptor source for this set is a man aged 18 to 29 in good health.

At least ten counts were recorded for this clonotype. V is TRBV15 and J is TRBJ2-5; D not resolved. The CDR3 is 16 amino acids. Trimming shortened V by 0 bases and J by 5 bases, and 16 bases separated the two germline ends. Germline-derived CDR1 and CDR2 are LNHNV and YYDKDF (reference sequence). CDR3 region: CATSRDPTAGVETQYF. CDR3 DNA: TGTGCCACCAGCAGAGATCCGACGGCTGGTGTCGAGACCCAGTACTTC. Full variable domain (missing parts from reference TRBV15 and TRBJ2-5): DAMVIQNPRYQVTQFGKPVTLSCSQTLNHNVMYWYQQKSSQAPKLLFHYYDKDFNNEADTPDNFQSRRPNTSFCFLDIRSPGLGDTAMYLCATSRDPTAGVETQYFGPGTRLLVL.

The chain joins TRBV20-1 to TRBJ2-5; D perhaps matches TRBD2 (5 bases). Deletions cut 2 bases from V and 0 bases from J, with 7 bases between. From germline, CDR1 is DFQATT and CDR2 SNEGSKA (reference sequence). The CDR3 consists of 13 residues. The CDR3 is CSARPGYQETQYF. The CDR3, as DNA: TGCAGTGCTAGACCGGGGTACCAAGAGACCCAGTACTTC.

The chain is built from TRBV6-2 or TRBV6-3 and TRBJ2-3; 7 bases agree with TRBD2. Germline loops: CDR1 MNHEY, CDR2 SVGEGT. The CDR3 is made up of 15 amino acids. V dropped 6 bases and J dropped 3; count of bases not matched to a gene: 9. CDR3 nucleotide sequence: TGTGCCAGCAGATCGACTAGCCAGAGGACAGATACGCAGTATTTT. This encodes CASRSTSQRTDTQYF.

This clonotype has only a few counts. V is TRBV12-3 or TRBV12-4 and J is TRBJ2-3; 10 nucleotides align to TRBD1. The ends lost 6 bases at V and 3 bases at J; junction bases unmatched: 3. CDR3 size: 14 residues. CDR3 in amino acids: CASRRTGGTDTQYF. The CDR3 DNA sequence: TGTGCCAGCAGGAGGACAGGGGGTACAGATACGCAGTATTTT.

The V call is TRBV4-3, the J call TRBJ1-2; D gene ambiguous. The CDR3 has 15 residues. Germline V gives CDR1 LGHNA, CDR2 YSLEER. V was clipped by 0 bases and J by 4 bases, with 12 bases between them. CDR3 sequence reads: CASSQDPASLYGYTF. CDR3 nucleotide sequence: TGCGCCAGCAGCCAAGATCCCGCTAGCCTCTATGGCTACACCTTC.

CDR3 amino acids: CSARDTSGRASTAYEQYF. The CDR3 DNA reads TGCAGTGCTAGAGATACTAGCGGGAGGGCCTCAACGGCCTACGAGCAGTACTTC. J is TRBJ2-7 and V is TRBV20-1, with 13 bases lining up with TRBD2. This CDR3 is built from 18 residues. V was clipped by 0 bases and J by 2 bases; unmatched bases: 10. Germline V lookup: CDR1 DFQATT, CDR2 SNEGSKA (reference sequence).

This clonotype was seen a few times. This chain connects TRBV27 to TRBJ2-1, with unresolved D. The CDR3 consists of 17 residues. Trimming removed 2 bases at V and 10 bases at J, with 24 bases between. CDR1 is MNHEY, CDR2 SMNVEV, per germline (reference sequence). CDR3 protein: CASSLRQGPMNFYEQFF. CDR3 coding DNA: TGTGCCAGCAGTTTAAGACAAGGGCCGATGAATTTCTACGAGCAGTTCTTC.

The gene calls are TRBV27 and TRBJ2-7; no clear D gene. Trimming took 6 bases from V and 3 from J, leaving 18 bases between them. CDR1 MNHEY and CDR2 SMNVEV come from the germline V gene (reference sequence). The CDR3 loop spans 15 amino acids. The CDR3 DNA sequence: TGTGCCAGCAGCCCTGACGGGTTTCGGATCTACGAGCAGTACTTC. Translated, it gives CASSPDGFRIYEQYF.

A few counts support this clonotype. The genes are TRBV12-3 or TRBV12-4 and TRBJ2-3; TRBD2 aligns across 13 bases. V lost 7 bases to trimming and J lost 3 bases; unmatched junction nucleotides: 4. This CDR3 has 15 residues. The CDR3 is CASTRTSGRTDTQYF. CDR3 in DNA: TGTGCCAGCACCCGGACTAGCGGGAGAACAGATACGCAGTATTTT.

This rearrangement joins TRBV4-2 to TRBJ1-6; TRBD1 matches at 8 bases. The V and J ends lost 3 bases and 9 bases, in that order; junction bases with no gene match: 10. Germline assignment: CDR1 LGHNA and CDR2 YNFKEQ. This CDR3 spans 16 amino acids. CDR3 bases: TGTGCCAGCAGCCAGCCTCTCGGACAGGGATTTTCACCCCTCCACTTT. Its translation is CASSQPLGQGFSPLHF.

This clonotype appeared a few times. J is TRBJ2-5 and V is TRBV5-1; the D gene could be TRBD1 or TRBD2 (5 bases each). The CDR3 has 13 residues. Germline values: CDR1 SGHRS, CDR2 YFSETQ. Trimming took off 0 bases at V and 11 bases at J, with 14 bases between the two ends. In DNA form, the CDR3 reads TGCGCCAGCAGCTTGGAAGTGTTTGGGGGACAGTACTTC. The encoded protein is CASSLEVFGGQYF.

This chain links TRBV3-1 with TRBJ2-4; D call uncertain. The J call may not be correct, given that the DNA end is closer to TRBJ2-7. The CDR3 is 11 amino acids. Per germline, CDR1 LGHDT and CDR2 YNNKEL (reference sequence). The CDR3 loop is CASSSFLEQYF. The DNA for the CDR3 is TGTGCCAGCAGCTCATTTCTCGAGCAGTACTTC.

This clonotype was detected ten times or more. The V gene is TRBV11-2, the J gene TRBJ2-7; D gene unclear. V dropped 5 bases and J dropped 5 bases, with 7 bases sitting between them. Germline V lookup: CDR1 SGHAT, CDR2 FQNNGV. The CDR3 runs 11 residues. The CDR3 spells CASSVSDEQYF. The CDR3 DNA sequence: TGTGCCAGCAGCGTCAGTGACGAGCAGTACTTC.

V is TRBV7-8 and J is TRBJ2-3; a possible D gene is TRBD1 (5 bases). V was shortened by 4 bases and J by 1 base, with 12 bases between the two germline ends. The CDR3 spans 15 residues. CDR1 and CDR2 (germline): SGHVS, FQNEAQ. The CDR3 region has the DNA TGTGCCAGCAGCTCCCAGGGTAAGGGCACAGATACGCAGTATTTT. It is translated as CASSSQGKGTDTQYF.